This T cell receptor (beta chain) is drawn from a study of early T cells in non-severe SARS-CoV-2 infection. Findings and caveats of the study: Anti-spike CD8 specificities were favored by VDJdb matching, whose results missed private and CD4 specificities.

TCRdb re-called the 5' RACE reads with MiXCR, one entry per CDR3 protein. The sample comprises tens of thousands of distinct CDR3 sequences, under 8% of which are singletons, and 5.9% rests with the top ten. This CDR3 spans 12 amino acids. The germline V gene has CDR1 SGHAT and CDR2 FQNNGV. The germline V and J ends were trimmed by 7 bases and 7 bases, with 10 bases remaining between them. This clonotype has only a few counts. What it recognizes is unknown. The chain carries TRBV11-2 and TRBJ2-2; D not resolved. This TCR was sampled from an adult who was a healthcare worker with PCR-confirmed SARS-CoV-2 infection or an uninfected control (not recorded which). Sequenced: whole blood. CDR3 sequence reads: CASMLVHGELFF. The CDR3 DNA follows: TGTGCCAGCATGTTGGTCCACGGGGAGCTGTTTTTT. The variable domain in full, with the rest retrieved from reference TRBV11-2 and TRBJ2-2, is EAGVAQSPRYKIIEKRQSVAFWCNPISGHATLYWYQQILGQGPKLLIQFQNNGVVDDSQLPKDRFSAERLKGVDSTLKIQPAKLEDSAVYLCASMLVHGELFFGEGSRLTVL.